What follows are 10 T cell receptor beta chains derived from one specimen sequenced in a study of blood T cell repertoires in COVID-19. Profiled with immunoSEQ multiplex PCR; TCRdb holds only in-frame clones, not every one. The table lists roughly 300,000 clones, about 88% of them singletons. The sequenced sample consisted of PBMCs or T cells enriched from blood (not recorded which). These receptors were collected from a woman in her thirties who had recovered from COVID-19.

V and J are TRBV28 and TRBJ2-1; the match to TRBD1 covers 12 bases. The CDR3 runs to 15 residues. Germline V gene data show CDR1 as MDHEN and CDR2 as SYDVKM. Unmatched junction bases numbered 7, after V lost 3 bases and J lost 10 bases. The CDR3 is CASSLPGQGAREQFF. In DNA form, the CDR3 reads TGTGCCAGCAGTTTGCCGGGACAGGGGGCGCGGGAGCAGTTCTTC.

The rearrangement joins TRBV5-6 to TRBJ2-2; 7 nucleotides agree with TRBD1. Looked up from germline, CDR1 is SGHDT and CDR2 is YYEEEE. The V segment lost 7 bases and the J segment 1 base; nucleotides outside the gene matches: 7. The CDR3 consists of 15 residues. CDR3 DNA: TGTGCCAGCGTCAAAAGGACAGGGAACACCGGGGAGCTGTTTTTT. This sequence encodes CASVKRTGNTGELFF.

The J gene is TRBJ1-4, the V gene TRBV29-1, with a tentative D call TRBD1 (5 bases). The CDR3 totals 15 residues. Trimming took off 0 bases at V and 2 bases at J, with 10 bases between the two ends. Germline CDR1 is SQVTM and CDR2 is ANQGSEA. This CDR3 reads CSVEDWDSTNEKLFF. Written as DNA, the CDR3 is TGCAGCGTTGAAGATTGGGACTCTACTAATGAAAAACTGTTTTTT.

This chain links TRBV28 with TRBJ1-1; D is unclear. This CDR3 region has 12 residues. Per germline, CDR1 MDHEN and CDR2 SYDVKM. The V gene lost 6 bases and the J gene lost 7 bases, with 12 bases spanning the gap. CDR3 sequence reads: CASSYMRVEAFF. CDR3 DNA: TGTGCCAGCAGCTATATGCGAGTTGAAGCTTTCTTT.

This rearrangement joins TRBV19 to TRBJ1-6; 9 bases are a match to TRBD1. Germline V gives CDR1 LNHDA, CDR2 SQIVND (reference sequence). CDR3 length equals 14 residues. The ends lost 8 bases at V and 6 bases at J; junction bases unmatched: 5. The CDR3 sequence: CASQNRGPNSPLHF. In DNA form, the CDR3 reads TGTGCCAGTCAGAACAGGGGGCCTAATTCACCCCTCCACTTT.

This chain joins TRBV19 and TRBJ1-1; 8 bases fit TRBD1. The V and J ends lost 4 bases and 1 base, in that order; junction bases with no gene match: 8. Germline V gene sequence: CDR1 LNHDA, CDR2 SQIVND (reference sequence). CDR3 length equals 16 residues. The chain's CDR3 is CASSSGTGASNTEAFF. The CDR3 nucleotides read TGTGCCAGTAGTAGTGGGACAGGCGCCTCGAACACTGAAGCTTTCTTT.

Turning to this clone: The same CDR3 also results from other DNA sequences found in this sample. This chain uses TRBV2 with TRBJ2-7, with 10 bases aligning to TRBD1. Germline lookup yields CDR1 SNHLY and CDR2 FYNNEI. Losses at the gene ends were 4 bases for V and 7 bases for J; bases not matched to a gene: 4. The CDR3 is 13 residues long. CDR3 bases: TGTGCCAGCAGTGGACAGGGGGCGGGAGAGCAGTACTTC. This encodes CASSGQGAGEQYF.

V usage is TRBV7-6 and J usage is TRBJ2-3, with 12 bases lining up with TRBD2. The V and J ends lost 5 bases and 0 bases, in that order; junction bases with no gene match: 9. The CDR3 spans 18 residues. CDR1 SGHVS and CDR2 FNYEAQ come from the germline V gene. Here the CDR3 reads CASSPNPSGGASTDTQYF. The CDR3 nucleotides are TGTGCCAGCAGCCCGAATCCTAGCGGGGGGGCTAGCACAGATACGCAGTATTTT.

The chain uses TRBV6-2 or TRBV6-3 and TRBJ2-7; 8 nucleotides match TRBD1. This CDR3 is 15 amino acids long. Germline trimming cut 6 bases from V and 1 base from J; bases unmatched to any gene: 8. Looked up from germline, CDR1 is MNHEY and CDR2 is SVGEGT. In DNA form, the CDR3 reads TGTGCCAGCAGCCTCGGACAGGGTTGGTCCTACGAGCAGTACTTC. It codes for CASSLGQGWSYEQYF.

J is TRBJ2-7 and V is TRBV5-1, with D tentatively TRBD2 (5 bases). V was trimmed by 0 bases and J by 0 bases, leaving 19 bases between them. Germline V gene data show CDR1 as SGHRS and CDR2 as YFSETQ. This CDR3 spans 18 amino acids. CDR3: CASSLASEGRSLSYEQYF. The CDR3 DNA reads TGCGCCAGCAGCTTGGCCAGCGAGGGAAGGTCTCTCTCCTACGAGCAGTACTTC. Full variable domain (remainder filled in from reference TRBV5-1 and TRBJ2-7): KAGVTQTPRYLIKTRGQQVTLSCSPISGHRSVSWYQQTPGQGLQFLFEYFSETQRNKGNFPGRFSGRQFSNSRSEMNVSTLELGDSALYLCASSLASEGRSLSYEQYFGPGTRLTVT.